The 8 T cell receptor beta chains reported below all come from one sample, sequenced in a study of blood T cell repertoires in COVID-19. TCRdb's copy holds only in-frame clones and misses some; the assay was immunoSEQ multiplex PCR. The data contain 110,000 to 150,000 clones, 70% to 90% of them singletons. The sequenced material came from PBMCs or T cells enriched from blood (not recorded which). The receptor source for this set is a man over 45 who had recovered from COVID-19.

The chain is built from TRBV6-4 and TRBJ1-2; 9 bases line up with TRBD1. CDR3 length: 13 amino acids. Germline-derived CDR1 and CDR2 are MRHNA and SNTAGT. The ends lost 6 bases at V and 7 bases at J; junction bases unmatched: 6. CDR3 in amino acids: CASRVTGGFGYTF. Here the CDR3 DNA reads TGTGCCAGCAGGGTAACAGGGGGCTTTGGCTACACCTTC.

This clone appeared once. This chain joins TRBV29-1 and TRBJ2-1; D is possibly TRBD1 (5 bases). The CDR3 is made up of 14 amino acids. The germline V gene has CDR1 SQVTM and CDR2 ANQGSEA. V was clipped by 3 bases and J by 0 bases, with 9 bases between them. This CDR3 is CSVEGRSSYNEQFF. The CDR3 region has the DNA TGCAGCGTTGAGGGGCGGAGCTCCTACAATGAGCAGTTCTTC.

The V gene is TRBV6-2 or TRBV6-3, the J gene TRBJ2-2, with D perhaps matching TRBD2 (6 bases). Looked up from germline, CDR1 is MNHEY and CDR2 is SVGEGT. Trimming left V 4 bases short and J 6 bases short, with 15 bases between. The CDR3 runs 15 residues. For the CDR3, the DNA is TGTGCCAGCAGTTTCCTTCCCTGGGGGGCCGGGGAGCTGTTTTTT. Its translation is CASSFLPWGAGELFF.

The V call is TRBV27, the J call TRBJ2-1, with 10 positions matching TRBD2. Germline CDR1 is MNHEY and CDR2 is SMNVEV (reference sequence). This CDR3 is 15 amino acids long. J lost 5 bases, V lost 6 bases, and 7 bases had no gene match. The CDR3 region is CASSIGTSVNNEQFF. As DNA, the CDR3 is TGTGCCAGCAGCATAGGGACTAGCGTGAACAATGAGCAGTTCTTC.

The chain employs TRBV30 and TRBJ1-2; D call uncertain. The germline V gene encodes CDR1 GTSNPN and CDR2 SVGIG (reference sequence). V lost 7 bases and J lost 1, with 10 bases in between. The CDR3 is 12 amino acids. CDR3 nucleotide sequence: TGTGCCTACGTAGTAGTTAACTATGGCTACACCTTC. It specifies CAYVVVNYGYTF.

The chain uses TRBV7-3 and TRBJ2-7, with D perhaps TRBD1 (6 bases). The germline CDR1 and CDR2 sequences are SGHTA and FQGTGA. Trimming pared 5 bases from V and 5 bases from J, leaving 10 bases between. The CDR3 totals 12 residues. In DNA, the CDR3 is TGTGCCAGCAGCCCAGGGGCGGACGAGCAGTACTTC. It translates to CASSPGADEQYF.

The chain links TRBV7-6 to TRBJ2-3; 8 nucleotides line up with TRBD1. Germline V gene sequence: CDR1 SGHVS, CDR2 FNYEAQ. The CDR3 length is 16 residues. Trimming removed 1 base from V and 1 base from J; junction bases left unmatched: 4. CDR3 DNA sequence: TGTGCCAGCAGCTTAGAACGGACAGGGCGCACAGATACGCAGTATTTT. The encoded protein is CASSLERTGRTDTQYF.

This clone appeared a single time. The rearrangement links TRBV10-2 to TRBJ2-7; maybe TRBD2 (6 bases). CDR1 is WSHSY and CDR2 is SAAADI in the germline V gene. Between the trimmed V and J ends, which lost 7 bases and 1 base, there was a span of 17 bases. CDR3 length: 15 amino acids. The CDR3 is CASNRDLSPSYEQYV. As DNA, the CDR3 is TGCGCCAGCAATAGGGACTTGTCTCCTTCCTACGAGCAGTACGTC.